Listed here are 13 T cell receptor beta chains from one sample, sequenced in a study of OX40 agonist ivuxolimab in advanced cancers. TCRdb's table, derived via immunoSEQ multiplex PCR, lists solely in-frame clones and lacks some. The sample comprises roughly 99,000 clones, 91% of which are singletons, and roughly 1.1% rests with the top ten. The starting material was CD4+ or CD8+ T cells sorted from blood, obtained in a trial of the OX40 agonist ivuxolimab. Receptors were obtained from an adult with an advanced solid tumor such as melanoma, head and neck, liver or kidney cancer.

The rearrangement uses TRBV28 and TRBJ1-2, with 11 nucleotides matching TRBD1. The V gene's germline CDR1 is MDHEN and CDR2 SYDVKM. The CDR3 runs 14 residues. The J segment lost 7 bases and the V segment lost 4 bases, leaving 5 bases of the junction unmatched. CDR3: CASSYGQGAGGYTF. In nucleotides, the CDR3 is TGTGCCAGCAGTTACGGACAGGGGGCTGGTGGCTACACCTTC.

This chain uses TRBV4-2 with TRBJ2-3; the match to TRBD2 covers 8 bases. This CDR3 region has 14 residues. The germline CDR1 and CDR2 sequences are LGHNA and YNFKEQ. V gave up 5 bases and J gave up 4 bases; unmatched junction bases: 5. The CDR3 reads CASSGGLASDTQYF. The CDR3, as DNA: TGTGCCAGCAGCGGCGGACTAGCATCAGATACGCAGTATTTT.

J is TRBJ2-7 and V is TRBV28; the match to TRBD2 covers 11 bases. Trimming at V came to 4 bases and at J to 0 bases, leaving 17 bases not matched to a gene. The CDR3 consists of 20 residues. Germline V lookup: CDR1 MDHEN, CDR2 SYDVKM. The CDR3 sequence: CASSSLAVHLAGGSSYEQYF. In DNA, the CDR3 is TGTGCCAGCAGTTCTCTGGCTGTCCACCTAGCGGGAGGATCCTCCTACGAGCAGTACTTC. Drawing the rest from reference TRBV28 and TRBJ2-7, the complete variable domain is DVKVTQSSRYLVKRTGEKVFLECVQDMDHENMFWYRQDPGLGLRLIYFSYDVKMKEKGDIPEGYSVSREKKERFSLILESASTNQTSMYLCASSSLAVHLAGGSSYEQYFGPGTRLTVT.

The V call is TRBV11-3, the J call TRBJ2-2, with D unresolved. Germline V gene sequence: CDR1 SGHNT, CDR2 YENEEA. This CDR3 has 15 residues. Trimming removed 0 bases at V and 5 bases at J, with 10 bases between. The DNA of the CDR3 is TGTGCCAGCAGCTTAGACTCTAGAAGGACCGGGGAGCTGTTTTTT. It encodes CASSLDSRRTGELFF. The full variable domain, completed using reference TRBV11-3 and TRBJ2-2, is EAGVVQSPRYKIIEKKQPVAFWCNPISGHNTLYWYLQNLGQGPELLIRYENEEAVDDSQLPKDRFSAERLKGVDSTLKIQPAELGDSAVYLCASSLDSRRTGELFFGEGSRLTVL.

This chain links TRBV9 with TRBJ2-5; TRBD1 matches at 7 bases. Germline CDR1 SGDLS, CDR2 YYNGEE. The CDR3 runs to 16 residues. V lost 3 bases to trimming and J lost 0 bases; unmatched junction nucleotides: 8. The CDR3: CASSAQGIRDQETQYF. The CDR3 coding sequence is TGTGCCAGCAGCGCACAGGGGATTCGAGACCAAGAGACCCAGTACTTC.

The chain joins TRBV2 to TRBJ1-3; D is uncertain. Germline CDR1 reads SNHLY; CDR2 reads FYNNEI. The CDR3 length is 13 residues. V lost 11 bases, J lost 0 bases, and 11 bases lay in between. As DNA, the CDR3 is TGTGCCCACACCCAAGTCTCTGGAAACACCATATATTTT. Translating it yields CAHTQVSGNTIYF.

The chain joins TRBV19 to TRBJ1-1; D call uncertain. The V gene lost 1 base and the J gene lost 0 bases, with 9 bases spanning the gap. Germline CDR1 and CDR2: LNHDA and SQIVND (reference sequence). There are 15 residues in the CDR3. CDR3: CASSIAENVNTEAFF. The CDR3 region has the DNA TGTGCCAGTAGTATAGCAGAAAACGTGAACACTGAAGCTTTCTTT.

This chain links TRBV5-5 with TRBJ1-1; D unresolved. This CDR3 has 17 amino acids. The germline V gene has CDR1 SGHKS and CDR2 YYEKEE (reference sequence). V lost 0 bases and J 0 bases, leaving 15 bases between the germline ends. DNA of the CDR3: TGTGCCAGCAGCTTGGTAGGTCCCCAACGCATGAACACTGAAGCTTTCTTT. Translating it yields CASSLVGPQRMNTEAFF.

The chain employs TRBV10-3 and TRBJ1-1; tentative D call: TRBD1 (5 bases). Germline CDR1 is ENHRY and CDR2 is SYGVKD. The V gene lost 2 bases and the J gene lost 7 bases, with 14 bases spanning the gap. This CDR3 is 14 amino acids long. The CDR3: CAISENRDGSEAFF. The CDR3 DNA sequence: TGTGCCATCAGTGAGAACCGGGACGGAAGTGAAGCTTTCTTT.

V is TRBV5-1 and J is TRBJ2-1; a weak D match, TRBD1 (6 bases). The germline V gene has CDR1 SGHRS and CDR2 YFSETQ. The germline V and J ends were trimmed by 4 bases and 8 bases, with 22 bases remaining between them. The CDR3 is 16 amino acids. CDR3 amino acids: CASSEPTGKAIDEQFF. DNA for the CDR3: TGCGCCAGCAGCGAACCGACAGGAAAGGCTATAGATGAGCAGTTCTTC.

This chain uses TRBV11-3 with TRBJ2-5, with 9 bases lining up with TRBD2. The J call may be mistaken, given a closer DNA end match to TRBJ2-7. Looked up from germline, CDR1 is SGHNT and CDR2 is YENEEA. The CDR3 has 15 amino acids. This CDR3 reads CASSLRLADIYEQYF. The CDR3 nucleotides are TGTGCCAGCAGCCTCCGACTAGCGGACATCTACGAGCAGTACTTC.

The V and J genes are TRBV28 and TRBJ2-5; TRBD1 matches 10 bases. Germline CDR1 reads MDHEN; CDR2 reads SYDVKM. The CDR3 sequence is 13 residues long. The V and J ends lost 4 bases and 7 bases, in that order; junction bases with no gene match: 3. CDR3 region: CASSSGQGGTQYF. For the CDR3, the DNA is TGTGCCAGCAGTTCCGGACAGGGGGGGACCCAGTACTTC. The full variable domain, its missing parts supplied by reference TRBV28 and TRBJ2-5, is DVKVTQSSRYLVKRTGEKVFLECVQDMDHENMFWYRQDPGLGLRLIYFSYDVKMKEKGDIPEGYSVSREKKERFSLILESASTNQTSMYLCASSSGQGGTQYFGPGTRLLVL.

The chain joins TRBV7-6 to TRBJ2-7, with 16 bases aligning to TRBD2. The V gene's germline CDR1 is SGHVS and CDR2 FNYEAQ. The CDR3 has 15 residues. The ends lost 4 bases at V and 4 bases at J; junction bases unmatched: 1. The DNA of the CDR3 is TGTGCCAGCAGCTCGGGACTAGCGGGAGGGTACGAGCAGTACTTC. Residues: CASSSGLAGGYEQYF.